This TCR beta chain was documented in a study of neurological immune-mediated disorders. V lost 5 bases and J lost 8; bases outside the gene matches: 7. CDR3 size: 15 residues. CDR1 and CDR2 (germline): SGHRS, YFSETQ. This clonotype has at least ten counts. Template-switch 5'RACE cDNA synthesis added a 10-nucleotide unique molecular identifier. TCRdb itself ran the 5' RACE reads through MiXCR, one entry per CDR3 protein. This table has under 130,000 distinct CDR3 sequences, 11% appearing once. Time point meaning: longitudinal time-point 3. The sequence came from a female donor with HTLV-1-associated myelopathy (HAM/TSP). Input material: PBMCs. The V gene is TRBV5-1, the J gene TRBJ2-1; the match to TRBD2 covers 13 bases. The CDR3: CASSQLAGGLYEQFF. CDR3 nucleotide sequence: TGCGCCAGCAGTCAACTAGCGGGGGGGCTCTATGAGCAGTTCTTC.